A single sample gave rise to the 5 T cell receptor beta chains below, sequenced in a study of cytomegalovirus exposure and HLA in healthy donors. TCRdb's copy holds only in-frame clones and misses some; the assay was immunoSEQ multiplex PCR. The sample gives 260,000 or so clones, roughly 88% of which show up once; 2.5% to 3.5% is in the top ten. The sample consisted of PBMCs. These receptors originate from a woman aged 30 to 39 in good health and CMV-seronegative.

The chain carries TRBV9 and TRBJ2-1; 10 nucleotides align to TRBD2. The germline CDR1 and CDR2 sequences are SGDLS and YYNGEE. Trimming removed 2 bases from V and 16 bases from J; junction bases left unmatched: 6. The CDR3 is made up of 12 amino acids. Written as DNA, the CDR3 is TGTGCCAGCAGCGTGAGCGGGAGGGCCGTATTCTTC. Amino acids: CASSVSGRAVFF.

V and J are TRBV19 and TRBJ1-2; TRBD1 might be the D (6 bases). This CDR3 contains 14 residues. Germline V gives CDR1 LNHDA, CDR2 SQIVND (reference sequence). V lost 10 bases to trimming and J lost 4 bases, with 19 bases between them. The CDR3 loop is CATSYSGQAYGYTF. CDR3 sequence (DNA): TGTGCCACTTCCTACTCGGGACAAGCCTATGGCTACACCTTC.

This chain uses TRBV29-1 with TRBJ2-1; D gene ambiguous. CDR1 is SQVTM, CDR2 ANQGSEA, per germline. V gave up 0 bases and J gave up 9 bases, with 15 bases separating them. The CDR3 length is 14 residues. CDR3 nucleotide sequence: TGCAGCGTTGAAGATCCTAGGATACGTATTGAGCAGTTCTTC. Translated, it gives CSVEDPRIRIEQFF.

The count of this clone is one. The identical CDR3 is also encoded by other nucleotide sequences in the sample. V gene TRBV5-1 combines with J gene TRBJ1-1, with D possibly matching TRBD1 (5 bases). Germline CDR1 SGHRS, CDR2 YFSETQ. V gave up 5 bases and J gave up 3 bases, with 8 bases separating them. The CDR3 length is 12 residues. CDR3 sequence: CASSLGDTEAFF. The CDR3 region has the DNA TGCGCCAGCAGTTTAGGGGACACTGAAGCTTTCTTT.

The genes are TRBV27 and TRBJ1-1; no clear D. There are 16 residues in the CDR3. The germline V gene has CDR1 MNHEY and CDR2 SMNVEV (reference sequence). Between the trimmed V and J ends, which lost 0 bases and 1 base, there was a span of 12 bases. The CDR3 loop is CASSLSIRNGNTEAFF. CDR3 nucleotides: TGTGCCAGCAGTTTATCGATAAGAAATGGGAACACTGAAGCTTTCTTT.